This TCR beta chain was captured in a study of blood T cell repertoires in COVID-19. In the study overall: Samples of COVID-19 (acute and convalescent) were obtained from the United States, Italy and Spain. PBMCs, B-cell-depleted T cells, or T cells were the source of the cDNA or gDNA that made up the material.

The CDR3 has 18 residues. Germline loops: CDR1 SGHVS, CDR2 FQNEAQ. With 5 bases clipped from V and 6 bases from J, the junction kept 15 bases outside the gene matches. Authors' methods: How many nucleated cells were present was estimated from reference gene primer amplification. The repertoire was sequenced with immunoSEQ multiplex PCR; TCRdb's copy has only in-frame clones and lacks some. D and trimming come from the DNA, and the V and J calls and clone size come from that table. The sample records some 240,000 clones, around 90% being singletons. V and J are TRBV7-8 and TRBJ2-1, with 11 bases identical to TRBD2. The sequenced material came from peripheral blood. This sequence was found in a man aged 55-75 years who had recovered from COVID-19. In DNA, the CDR3 is TGTGCCAGCAGCCCCCCGCGGGCTAGCGGGGGGTTGGGCAATGAGCAGTTCTTC. This codes for CASSPPRASGGLGNEQFF.